These T cell receptor beta chains were read from a single sample in a study of blood T cell repertoires in COVID-19. The protocol was immunoSEQ multiplex PCR, while the TCRdb copy is restricted to in-frame clones and leaves out a portion. The table records approximately 70,000 clones, 91% of them present only once. Sequenced material: peripheral blood. These receptor sequences come from a human donor with active COVID-19. The donor label of this sample is uncertain. The CDR3 runs from the conserved cysteine through the conserved F or W. D genes are given only for firm matches. Only some rows state a clone size, as once, few, many or a class for expanded clones.

>TRBJ2-1|TRBD2|TRBV23-1|once
TGCGCCAGCAGTCCTCGGCTAGCGGGGACCTACAATGAGCAGTTCTTC
CASSPRLAGTYNEQFF
>TRBJ2-1|TRBD2|TRBV28|-
TGTGCCAGCAGGGAAGGGGGACAGGGGGGACTAGCGGGAGTCAATGAGCAGTTCTTC
CASREGGQGGLAGVNEQFF
>TRBJ2-7|TRBD2|TRBV27|-
TGTGCCAGCAGTCACGTGGGAGGGCGGGAGCAGTACTTC
CASSHVGGREQYF
>TRBJ1-4|TRBD1|TRBV2|-
TGTGCCAGCAGCGGGGACAGGGCAATAGAAAGACTGTTTTTT
CASSGDRAIERLFF
>TRBJ2-1|-|TRBV13|once
TGTGCCAGCAGCTTAGGGACTACCTCCTACAATGAGCAGTTCTTC
CASSLGTTSYNEQFF
>TRBJ1-2|-|TRBV18|-
TGTGCCAGCTCAAGGTTCCAAGGGGCGAGTTATGGCTACACCTTC
CASSRFQGASYGYTF
>TRBJ2-2|TRBD1|TRBV11-2|-
TGTGCCAGCAGCTCCGCGCCACCGGGACAGGGAAACACCGGGGAGCTGTTTTTT
CASSSAPPGQGNTGELFF
>TRBJ2-1|TRBD1|TRBV10-2|-
TGCGCCAGCAGGACCCCGACAGGGTACAATGAGCAGTTCTTC
CASRTPTGYNEQFF
>TRBJ1-4|TRBD1|TRBV28|-
TGTGCCAGCAGCTGGGACAGGGGACAGGAAAAACTGTTTTTT
CASSWDRGQEKLFF
>TRBJ2-7|TRBD1|TRBV5-4|once
TGTGCCAGCAGCCGGACAGGGATCTCCTACGAGCAGTACTTC
CASSRTGISYEQYF
>TRBJ2-2|-|TRBV15|-
TGTGCCACCAGCAGCCGAGGGCGGCGGGAGAACACCGGGGAGCTGTTTTTT
CATSSRGRRENTGELFF
>TRBJ1-3|TRBD1|TRBV6-6|-
TGTGCCAGCAGTTACGGAGGACAGGTGGGCGGAAACACCATATATTTT
CASSYGGQVGGNTIYF
>TRBJ1-6|-|TRBV11-2|-
TGTGCCAGCAACCGAGGGGGACCGTCGAGCTCCTATAATTCACCCCTCCACTTT
CASNRGGPSSSYNSPLHF
>TRBJ1-1|TRBD1|TRBV10-3|-
TGTGCCACCCAGGGGGGTTCGTCGGGGACTGAAGCTTTCTTT
CATQGGSSGTEAFF
>TRBJ1-2|TRBD1|TRBV27|once
TGTGCCAGCAGTATGACACGGACAGGGGGGGAAGGCTACACCTTC
CASSMTRTGGEGYTF
>TRBJ2-2|-|TRBV9|-
TGTGCCAGCAGCGACTCCACCGGGGAGCTGTTTTTT
CASSDSTGELFF
>TRBJ1-1|-|TRBV28|-
TGTGCCAGCAGTTCCCCCCGAGGGGGCACTGAAGCTTTCTTT
CASSSPRGGTEAFF
>TRBJ2-5|-|TRBV28|-
TGTGCCAGCAGTCCTTTGGGGGCGGGAGAGGAGACCCAGTACTTC
CASSPLGAGEETQYF
>TRBJ2-2|TRBD1|TRBV18|-
TGTGCCAGCTCACCCGTGCCGGGACAGGGGTTCGCCGGGGAGCTGTTTTTT
CASSPVPGQGFAGELFF
>TRBJ2-1|TRBD2|TRBV27|once
TGTGCCAGCAGTCCGGGACTAGCGGGAACCCCTGACAATGAGCAGTTCTTC
CASSPGLAGTPDNEQFF
>TRBJ2-3|-|TRBV4-1|-
TGCGCCAGCAGCCAAGAAAGACAGGCCACAGATACGCAGTATTTT
CASSQERQATDTQYF
>TRBJ2-1|TRBD2|TRBV7-9|-
TGTGCCAGCAGCCATGTCGGGACTACAACCTACAATGAGCAGTTCTTC
CASSHVGTTTYNEQFF
>TRBJ1-6|-|TRBV12-3/TRBV12-4|-
TGTGCCAGCAGCCTCACTGAGAATTCACCCCTCCACTTT
CASSLTENSPLHF
>TRBJ2-7|TRBD1|TRBV28|-
TGTGCCAGCAGTGAGGGACAGAACTACGAGCAGTACTTC
CASSEGQNYEQYF
>TRBJ2-1|-|TRBV25-1|-
TGTGCCAGCAGTCCAGGTCCCTACAATGAGCAGTTCTTC
CASSPGPYNEQFF
>TRBJ1-4|-|TRBV7-9|-
TGTGCCAGCAGCTCAGGGGAGGAAAAACTGTTTTTT
CASSSGEEKLFF
>TRBJ2-7|-|TRBV7-2|once
TGTGCCAGCAGCTTAGTTTCTGGCTTGTCCTACGAGCAGTACTTC
CASSLVSGLSYEQYF
>TRBJ2-1|-|TRBV3-1/TRBV3-2|once
TGTGCCAGCAGCCAATACTCCTCCTACAATGAGCAGTTCTTC
CASSQYSSYNEQFF
>TRBJ1-1|-|TRBV11-3|-
TGTGCCAGCAGCTGGGGCCGGAACACTGAAGCTTTCTTT
CASSWGRNTEAFF
>TRBJ1-1|-|TRBV27|once
TGTGCCAGCAGTTTAGACAGGTGGAACACTGAAGCTTTCTTT
CASSLDRWNTEAFF
>TRBJ2-1|-|TRBV24-1|-
TGTGCCACCAGTGACCCGGGTAGGAGCTCCTACAATGAGCAGTTCTTC
CATSDPGRSSYNEQFF
>TRBJ2-3|TRBD1|TRBV3-1/TRBV3-2|-
TGTGCCAGCAGCCAGGGGGACAGGGAAAGCACAGATACGCAGTATTTT
CASSQGDRESTDTQYF
>TRBJ2-7|-|TRBV5-1|-
TGCGCCAGCAGCTTGGGGTCGGACGAGCAGTACTTC
CASSLGSDEQYF
>TRBJ2-7|TRBD2|TRBV7-2|-
TGTGCCAGCAGATCGGGACTAGCGGGAGGCGAGCAGTACTTC
CASRSGLAGGEQYF
>TRBJ2-1|TRBD2|TRBV2|-
TGTGCCAGCAGGGGCCGGGGACTAGCTACGAATGAGCAGTTCTTC
CASRGRGLATNEQFF
>TRBJ1-6|TRBD1|TRBV19|-
TGTGCCAGTAGCGGGACAGGACTATACCGCAGTTCACCCCTCCACTTT
CASSGTGLYRSSPLHF
>TRBJ2-3|TRBD2|TRBV28|-
TGTGCCAGCAGTTCGGGGGGTTATACTAGCACAGATACGCAGTATTTT
CASSSGGYTSTDTQYF
>TRBJ1-2|TRBD1|TRBV7-2|once
TGTGCCAGCAGCTTAGCGTCAGGGGGCGGTAGGGCTGCCGGTGGCTACACCTTC
CASSLASGGGRAAGGYTF
>TRBJ2-5|TRBD1|TRBV19|-
TGTGCCAGTAGAAACAGGGGGCGAGAGACCCAGTACTTC
CASRNRGRETQYF
>TRBJ1-2|-|TRBV12-3/TRBV12-4|-
TGTGCCAGCAGCCCGACAGTCTATGGCTACACCTTC
CASSPTVYGYTF